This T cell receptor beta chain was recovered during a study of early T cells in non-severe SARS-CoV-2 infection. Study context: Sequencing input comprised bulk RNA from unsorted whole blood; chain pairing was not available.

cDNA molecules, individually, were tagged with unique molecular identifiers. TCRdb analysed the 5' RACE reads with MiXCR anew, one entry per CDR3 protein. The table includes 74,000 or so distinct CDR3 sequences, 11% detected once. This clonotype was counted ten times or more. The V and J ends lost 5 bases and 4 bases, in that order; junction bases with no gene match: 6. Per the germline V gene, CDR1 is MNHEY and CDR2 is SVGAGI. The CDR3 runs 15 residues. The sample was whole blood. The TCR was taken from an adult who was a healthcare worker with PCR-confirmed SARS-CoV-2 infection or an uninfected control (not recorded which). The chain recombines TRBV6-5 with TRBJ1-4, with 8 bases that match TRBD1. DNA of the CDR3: TGTGCCAGCAGTAAAGGACAGGGAAGTAATGAAAAACTGTTTTTT. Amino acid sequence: CASSKGQGSNEKLFF.